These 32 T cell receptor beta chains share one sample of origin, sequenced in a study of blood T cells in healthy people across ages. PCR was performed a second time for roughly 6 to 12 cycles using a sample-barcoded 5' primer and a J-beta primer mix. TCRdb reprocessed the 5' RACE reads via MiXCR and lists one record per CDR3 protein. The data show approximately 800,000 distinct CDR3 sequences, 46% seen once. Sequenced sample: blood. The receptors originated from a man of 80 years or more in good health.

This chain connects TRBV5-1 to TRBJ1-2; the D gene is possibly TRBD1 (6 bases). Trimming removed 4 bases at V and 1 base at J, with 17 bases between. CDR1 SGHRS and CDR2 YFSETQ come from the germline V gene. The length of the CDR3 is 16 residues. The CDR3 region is CASSGRTAPLNYGYTF. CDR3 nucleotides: TGCGCCAGCAGCGGCCGGACAGCTCCTCTTAACTATGGCTACACCTTC. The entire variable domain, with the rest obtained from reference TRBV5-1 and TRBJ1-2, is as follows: KAGVTQTPRYLIKTRGQQVTLSCSPISGHRSVSWYQQTPGQGLQFLFEYFSETQRNKGNFPGRFSGRQFSNSRSEMNVSTLELGDSALYLCASSGRTAPLNYGYTFGSGTRLTVV.

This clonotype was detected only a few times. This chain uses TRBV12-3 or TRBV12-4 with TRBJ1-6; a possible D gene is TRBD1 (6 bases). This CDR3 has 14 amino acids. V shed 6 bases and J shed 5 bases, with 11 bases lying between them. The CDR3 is CASSRDTNNSPLHF. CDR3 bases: TGTGCCAGCAGCCGGGACACCAATAATTCACCCCTCCACTTT.

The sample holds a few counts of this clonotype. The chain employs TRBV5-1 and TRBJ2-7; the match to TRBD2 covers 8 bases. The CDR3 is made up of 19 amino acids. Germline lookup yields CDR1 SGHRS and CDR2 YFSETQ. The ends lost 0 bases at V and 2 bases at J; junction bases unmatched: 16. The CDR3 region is CASSLERGSGRSDPYEQYF. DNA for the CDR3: TGCGCCAGCAGCTTGGAGAGGGGCAGCGGGAGAAGTGACCCCTACGAGCAGTACTTC.

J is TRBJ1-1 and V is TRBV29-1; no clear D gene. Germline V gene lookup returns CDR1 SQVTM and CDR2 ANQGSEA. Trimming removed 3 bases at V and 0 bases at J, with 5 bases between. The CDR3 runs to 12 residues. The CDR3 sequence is CSVDLVNTEAFF. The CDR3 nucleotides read TGCAGCGTTGATCTAGTGAACACTGAAGCTTTCTTT.

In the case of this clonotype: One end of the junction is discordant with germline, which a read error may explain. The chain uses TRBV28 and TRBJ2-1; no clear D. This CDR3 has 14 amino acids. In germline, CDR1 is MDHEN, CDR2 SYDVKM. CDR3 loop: CGSSLVQKYNEQFF. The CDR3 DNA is TGTGGCAGCAGTTTAGTACAAAAATACAATGAGCAGTTCTTC.

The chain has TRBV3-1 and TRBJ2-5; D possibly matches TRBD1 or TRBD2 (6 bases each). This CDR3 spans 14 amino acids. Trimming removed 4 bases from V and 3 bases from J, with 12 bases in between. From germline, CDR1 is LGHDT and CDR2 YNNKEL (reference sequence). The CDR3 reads CASSRSEGEETQYF. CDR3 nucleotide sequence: TGTGCCAGCAGCCGTTCGGAGGGGGAAGAGACCCAGTACTTC.

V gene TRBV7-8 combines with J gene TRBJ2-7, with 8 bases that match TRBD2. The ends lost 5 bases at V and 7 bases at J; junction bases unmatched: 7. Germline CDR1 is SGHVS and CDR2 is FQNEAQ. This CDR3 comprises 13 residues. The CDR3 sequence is CASSNGGGSEQYF. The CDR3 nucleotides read TGTGCCAGCAGCAACGGGGGGGGAAGTGAGCAGTACTTC.

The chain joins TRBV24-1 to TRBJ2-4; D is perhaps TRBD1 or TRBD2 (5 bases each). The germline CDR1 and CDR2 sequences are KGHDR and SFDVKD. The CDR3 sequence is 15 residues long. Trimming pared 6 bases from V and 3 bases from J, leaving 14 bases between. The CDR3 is CATSSTGTDKNIQYF. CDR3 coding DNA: TGTGCCACCAGTTCTACCGGGACGGACAAAAACATTCAGTACTTC.

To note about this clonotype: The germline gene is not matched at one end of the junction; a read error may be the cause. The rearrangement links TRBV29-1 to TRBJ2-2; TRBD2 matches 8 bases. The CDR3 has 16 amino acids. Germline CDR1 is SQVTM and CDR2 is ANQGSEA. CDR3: CSVEEGAGEDTGGLFF. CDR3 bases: TGCAGCGTTGAAGAGGGAGCGGGAGAGGACACCGGGGGGCTGTTTTTT.

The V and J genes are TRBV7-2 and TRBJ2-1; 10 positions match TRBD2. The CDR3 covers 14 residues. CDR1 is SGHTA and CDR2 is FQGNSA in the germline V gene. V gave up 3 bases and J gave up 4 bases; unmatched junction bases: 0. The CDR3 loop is CASSFSGGYNEQFF. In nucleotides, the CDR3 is TGTGCCAGCAGCTTTAGCGGGGGGTACAATGAGCAGTTCTTC.

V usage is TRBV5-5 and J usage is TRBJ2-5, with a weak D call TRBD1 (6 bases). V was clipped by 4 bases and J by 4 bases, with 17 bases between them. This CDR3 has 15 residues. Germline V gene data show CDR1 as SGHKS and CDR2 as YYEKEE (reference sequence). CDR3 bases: TGTGCCAGCAGCCTCCCGCCCCAAGGGGGAGAGACCCAGTACTTC. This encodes CASSLPPQGGETQYF.

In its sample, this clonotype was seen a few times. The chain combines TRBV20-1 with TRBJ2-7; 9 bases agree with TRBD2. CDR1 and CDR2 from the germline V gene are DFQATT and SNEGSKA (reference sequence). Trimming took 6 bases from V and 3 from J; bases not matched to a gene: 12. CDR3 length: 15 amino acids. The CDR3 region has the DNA TGCAGTGCCCGCGATCCGACTAGCGGCAGCTACGAGCAGTACTTC. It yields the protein CSARDPTSGSYEQYF.

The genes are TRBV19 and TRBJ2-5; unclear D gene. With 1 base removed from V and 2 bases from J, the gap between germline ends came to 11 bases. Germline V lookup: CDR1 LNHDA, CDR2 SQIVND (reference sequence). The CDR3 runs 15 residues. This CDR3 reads CASSIGGAIQETQYF. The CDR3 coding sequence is TGTGCCAGTAGTATAGGTGGAGCGATTCAAGAGACCCAGTACTTC.

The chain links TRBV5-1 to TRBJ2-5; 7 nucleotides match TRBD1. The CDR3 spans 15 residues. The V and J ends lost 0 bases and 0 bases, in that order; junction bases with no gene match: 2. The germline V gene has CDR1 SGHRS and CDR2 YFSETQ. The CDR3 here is CASSLATGDQETQYF. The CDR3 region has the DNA TGCGCCAGCAGCTTGGCCACAGGGGACCAAGAGACCCAGTACTTC.

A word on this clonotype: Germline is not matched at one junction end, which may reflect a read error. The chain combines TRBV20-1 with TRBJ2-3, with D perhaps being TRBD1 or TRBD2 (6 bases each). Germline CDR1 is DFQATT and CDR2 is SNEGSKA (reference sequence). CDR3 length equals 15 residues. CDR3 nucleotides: TGCAGTGCTCGGACGGAGACCGGGGGCACAGATGCGCAGTATTTT. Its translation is CSARTETGGTDAQYF.

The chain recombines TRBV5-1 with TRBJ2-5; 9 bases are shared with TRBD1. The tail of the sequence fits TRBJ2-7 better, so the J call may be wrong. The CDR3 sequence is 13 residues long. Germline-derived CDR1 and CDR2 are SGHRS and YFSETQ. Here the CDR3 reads CASSGGDRAEQYF. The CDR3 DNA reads TGCGCCAGCAGCGGGGGGGACAGGGCCGAGCAGTACTTC.

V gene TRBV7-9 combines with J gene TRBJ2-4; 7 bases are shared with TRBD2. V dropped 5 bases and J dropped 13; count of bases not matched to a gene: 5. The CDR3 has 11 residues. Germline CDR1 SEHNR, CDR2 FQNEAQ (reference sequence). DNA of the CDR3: TGTGCCAGCAGCATGGGAGGGGAGCAGTACTTC. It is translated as CASSMGGEQYF. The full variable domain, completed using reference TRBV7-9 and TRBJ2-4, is DTGVSQNPRHKITKRGQNVTFRCDPISEHNRLYWYRQTLGQGPEFLTYFQNEAQLEKSRLLSDRFSAERPKGSFSTLEIQRTEQGDSAMYLCASSMGGEQYFGAGTRLSVL.

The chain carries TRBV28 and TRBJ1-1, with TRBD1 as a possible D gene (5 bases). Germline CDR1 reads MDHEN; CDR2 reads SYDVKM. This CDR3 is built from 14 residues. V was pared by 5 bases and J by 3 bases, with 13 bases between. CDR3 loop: CASSPAGIHTEAFF. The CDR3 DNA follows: TGTGCCAGCAGTCCTGCAGGGATTCACACTGAAGCTTTCTTT. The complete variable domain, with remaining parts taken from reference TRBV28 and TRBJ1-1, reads DVKVTQSSRYLVKRTGEKVFLECVQDMDHENMFWYRQDPGLGLRLIYFSYDVKMKEKGDIPEGYSVSREKKERFSLILESASTNQTSMYLCASSPAGIHTEAFFGQGTRLTVV.

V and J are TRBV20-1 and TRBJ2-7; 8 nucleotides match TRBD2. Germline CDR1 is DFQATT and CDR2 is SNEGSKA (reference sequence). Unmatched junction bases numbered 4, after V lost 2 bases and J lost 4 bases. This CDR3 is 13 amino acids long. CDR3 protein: CSARNSGIYEQYF. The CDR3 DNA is TGCAGTGCTAGAAATAGCGGGATATACGAGCAGTACTTC.

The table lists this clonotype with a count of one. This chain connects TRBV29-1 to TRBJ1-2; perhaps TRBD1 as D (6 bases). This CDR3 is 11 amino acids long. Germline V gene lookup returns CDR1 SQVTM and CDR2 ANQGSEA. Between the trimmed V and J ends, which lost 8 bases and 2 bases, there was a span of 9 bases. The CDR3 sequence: CSTGANYGYTF. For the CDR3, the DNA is TGCAGCACGGGGGCAAACTATGGCTACACCTTC.

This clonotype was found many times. The CDR3 region has the DNA TGTGCCAGCAGTTACTCGAGCGGGTCTGGCGGCTACGAGCAGTACTTC. It encodes CASSYSSGSGGYEQYF. The rearrangement links TRBV6-2 or TRBV6-3 to TRBJ2-7, with a weak D call TRBD2 (6 bases). Germline loops: CDR1 MNHEY, CDR2 SVGEGT. Trimming left V 0 bases short and J 3 bases short, with 15 bases between. The CDR3 sequence is 16 residues long.

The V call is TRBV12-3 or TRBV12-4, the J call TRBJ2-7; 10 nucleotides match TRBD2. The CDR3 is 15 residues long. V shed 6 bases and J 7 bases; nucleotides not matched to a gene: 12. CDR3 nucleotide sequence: TGTGCCAGCAGCAAACGGACTAGCGGAGACAATGAGCAGTACTTC. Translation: CASSKRTSGDNEQYF.

As DNA, the CDR3 is TGTGCCAGCAGCCCAGCCGGGACAGGTATCCACGAGCAGTACTTC. This translates into CASSPAGTGIHEQYF. The chain joins TRBV6-2 or TRBV6-3 to TRBJ2-7; 8 bases fit TRBD1. The germline V gene encodes CDR1 MNHEY and CDR2 SVGEGT. The CDR3 consists of 15 residues. Unmatched junction bases numbered 12, after V lost 6 bases and J lost 5 bases.

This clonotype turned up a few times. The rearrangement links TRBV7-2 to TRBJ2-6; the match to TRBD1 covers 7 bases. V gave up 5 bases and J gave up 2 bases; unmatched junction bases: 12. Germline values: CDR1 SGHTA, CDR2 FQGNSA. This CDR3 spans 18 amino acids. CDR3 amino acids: CASSELGLGGAGANVLTF. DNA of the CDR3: TGTGCCAGCAGCGAATTAGGGTTAGGGGGCGCTGGGGCCAACGTCCTGACTTTC.

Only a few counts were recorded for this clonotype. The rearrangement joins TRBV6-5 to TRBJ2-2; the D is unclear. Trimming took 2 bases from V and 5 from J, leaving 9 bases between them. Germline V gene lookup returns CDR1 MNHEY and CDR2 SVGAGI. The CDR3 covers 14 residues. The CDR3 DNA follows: TGTGCCAGCAGTTACACGCAGATTACCGGGGAGCTGTTTTTT. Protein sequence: CASSYTQITGELFF.

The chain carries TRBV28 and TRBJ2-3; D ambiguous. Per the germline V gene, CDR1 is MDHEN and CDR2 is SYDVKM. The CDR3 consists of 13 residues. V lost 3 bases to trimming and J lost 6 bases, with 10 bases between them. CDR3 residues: CASSLRVVDTQYF. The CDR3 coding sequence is TGTGCCAGCAGTTTGAGAGTGGTGGATACGCAGTATTTT.

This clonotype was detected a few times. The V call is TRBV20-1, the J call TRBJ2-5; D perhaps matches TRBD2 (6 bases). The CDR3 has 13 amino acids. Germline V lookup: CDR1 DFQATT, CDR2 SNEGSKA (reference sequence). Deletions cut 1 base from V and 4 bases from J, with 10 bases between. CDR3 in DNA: TGCAGTGCTAGAGCTGAGACTAGAGAGACCCAGTACTTC. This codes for CSARAETRETQYF.

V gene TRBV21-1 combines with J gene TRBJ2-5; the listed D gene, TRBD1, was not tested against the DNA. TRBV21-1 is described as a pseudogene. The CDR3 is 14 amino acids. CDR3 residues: CASSRGQGTETQYF. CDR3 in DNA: TGTGCCAGCAGCAGGGGTCAGGGTACGGAGACCCAGTACTTC.

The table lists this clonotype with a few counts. In DNA, the CDR3 is TGTGCCAGCAGCCCCGGGACTAAGAGTGAGCAGTTCTTC. It translates to CASSPGTKSEQFF. J is TRBJ2-1 and V is TRBV3-1; 7 nucleotides line up with TRBD2. In germline, CDR1 is LGHDT, CDR2 YNNKEL (reference sequence). There are 13 residues in the CDR3. With V trimmed by 4 bases and J by 9 bases, 6 bases remained unmatched.

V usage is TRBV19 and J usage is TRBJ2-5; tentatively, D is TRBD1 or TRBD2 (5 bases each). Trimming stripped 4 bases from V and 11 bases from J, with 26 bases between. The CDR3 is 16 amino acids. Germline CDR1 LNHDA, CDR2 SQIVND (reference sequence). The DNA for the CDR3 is TGTGCCAGTAGTAATTTAACCGTCGCAGGAATGGGGGAGCAGTACTTC. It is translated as CASSNLTVAGMGEQYF. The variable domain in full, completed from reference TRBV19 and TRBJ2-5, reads DGGITQSPKYLFRKEGQNVTLSCEQNLNHDAMYWYRQDPGQGLRLIYYSQIVNDFQKGDIAEGYSVSREKKESFPLTVTSAQKNPTAFYLCASSNLTVAGMGEQYFGPGTRLLVL.

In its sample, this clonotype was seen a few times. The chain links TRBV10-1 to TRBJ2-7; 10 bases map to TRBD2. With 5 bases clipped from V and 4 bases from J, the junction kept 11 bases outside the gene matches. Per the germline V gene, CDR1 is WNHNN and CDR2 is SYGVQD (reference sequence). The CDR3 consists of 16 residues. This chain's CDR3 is CASSSGLAENYYEQYF. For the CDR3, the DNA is TGCGCCAGCAGTTCTGGACTAGCGGAAAATTATTACGAGCAGTACTTC.

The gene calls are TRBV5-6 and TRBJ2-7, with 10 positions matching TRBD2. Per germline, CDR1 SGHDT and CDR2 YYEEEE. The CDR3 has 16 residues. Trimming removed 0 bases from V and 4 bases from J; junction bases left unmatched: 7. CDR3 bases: TGTGCCAGCAGCTTGGCCTCGTCTAGCGGGAGTTACGAGCAGTACTTC. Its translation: CASSLASSSGSYEQYF.